The 3 T cell receptor beta chains below were found in one sample sequenced in a study of T cells in Graves' hyperthyroidism and ophthalmopathy (dated by TCRdb to about 2019). The receptor library was made with multiplex PCR. For sequencing, an Illumina HiSeq 2000 was employed. The TCR beta CDR3 regions were amplified from RNA transcripts. A first-round RT-PCR of the TCR CDR3 used the HTBI primer set with the Qiagen OneStep RT-PCR kit. The public sequencing data were trimmed at Q25 with fastp and processed into clonotypes with MiXCR by TCRdb, which kept only in-frame beta chains. Every entry covers one CDR3 protein and lists the most common genes and DNA from its rows. This sample holds under 300,000 distinct CDR3 sequences; approximately 12% were observed only once. Roughly 7.5% of the sample goes to the ten largest clones. Sequenced sample: blood. These TCRs come from a woman aged 25 to 45 with Graves' hyperthyroidism that later progressed to Graves' ophthalmopathy.

This clonotype was observed many times. The CDR3 reads CASSLSPVGQFF. The DNA for the CDR3 is TGTGCCAGCAGTTTATCCCCGGTCGGGCAGTTCTTC. The rearrangement joins TRBV28 to TRBJ2-1; D ambiguous. Germline CDR1 reads MDHEN; CDR2 reads SYDVKM. The CDR3 runs to 12 residues. Trimming stripped 1 base from V and 12 bases from J, with 10 bases between.

This chain links TRBV6-9 with TRBJ2-1; the match to TRBD1 covers 8 bases. Losses at the gene ends were 3 bases for V and 7 bases for J; bases not matched to a gene: 8. The CDR3 contains 15 residues. CDR1 is MNHGY and CDR2 is SVAAGI in the germline V gene. CDR3 in amino acids: CASSYMSGGLNEQFF. The CDR3 nucleotides read TGTGCCAGCAGTTACATGTCAGGGGGCTTGAATGAGCAGTTCTTC.

This clonotype has a handful of counts. The gene calls are TRBV15 and TRBJ2-1; TRBD2 matches at 14 bases. Trimming took 6 bases from V and 6 from J; bases not matched to a gene: 4. This CDR3 has 15 residues. Germline values: CDR1 LNHNV, CDR2 YYDKDF (reference sequence). The CDR3 DNA reads as TGTGCCACCAGATCGACTAGCGGGAGGGCCAATGAGCAGTTCTTC. Residues: CATRSTSGRANEQFF.